This T cell receptor beta chain was captured by sequencing in a study of T cell responses to AZD1222 COVID-19 vaccine. Regarding this clone: Other nucleotide sequences from this sample produce the same CDR3.

The V gene lost 1 base and the J gene lost 1 base, with 4 bases spanning the gap. CDR3 length: 13 amino acids. CDR1 LGHDT and CDR2 YNNKEL come from the germline V gene (reference sequence). Measured with immunoSEQ multiplex PCR; TCRdb has only the in-frame clones, and not every one. The data contain some 84,000 clones, approximately 88% of them singletons. Sequencing used peripheral blood, obtained on day 0 of AZD1222 vaccination. The sequence was obtained from an adult in good health. The chain joins TRBV3-1 (or the pseudogene TRBV3-2) to TRBJ1-1, with D unclear. As DNA, the CDR3 is TGTGCCAGCAGCCAAGTGGGGAACACTGAAGCTTTCTTT. Its protein is CASSQVGNTEAFF.